These T cell receptor beta chains were read from a single sample in a study of blood T cells in healthy people across ages. TCRdb redid the calling of the 5' RACE reads with MiXCR, one entry per CDR3 protein. The repertoire holds about 1.5 million distinct CDR3 sequences, with approximately 42% as singletons. Sequencing used blood. These receptors were collected from a woman younger than 30 in good health. The CDR3 runs from the conserved cysteine through the conserved F or W. The D gene is left open where the match is weak. Not every row has a clone size; where given, it reads once, few, many or a size class.

j_call: TRBJ1-6
clone_size: NA
v_call: TRBV6-1
d_call: TRBD1
cdr3_nt: TGTGCCAGCAGTGAGGGGACAGGGGAATATAATTCACCCCTCCACTTT
cdr3_aa: CASSEGTGEYNSPLHF

j_call: TRBJ1-1
clone_size: NA
v_call: TRBV3-1
d_call: NA
cdr3_nt: TGTGCCAGCAGCCAGGATCACACTGAAGCTTTCTTT
cdr3_aa: CASSQDHTEAFF

j_call: TRBJ2-1
clone_size: NA
v_call: TRBV7-2
d_call: NA
cdr3_nt: TGTGCCAGCAGCTTGGGCCCCGGGACTGGCTACAATGAGCAGTTCTTC
cdr3_aa: CASSLGPGTGYNEQFF

j_call: TRBJ2-7
clone_size: NA
v_call: TRBV15
d_call: TRBD2
cdr3_nt: TGTGCCACCAGCACCCGACTAGCGGGGAGCTCCTACAATGAGCAGTACTTC
cdr3_aa: CATSTRLAGSSYNEQYF

j_call: TRBJ2-3
clone_size: many
v_call: TRBV29-1
d_call: NA
cdr3_nt: TGCAGCGTTGAAGCGGACGGCACAGATACGCAGTATTTT
cdr3_aa: CSVEADGTDTQYF

j_call: TRBJ2-1
clone_size: few
v_call: TRBV27
d_call: NA
cdr3_nt: TGTGCCAGCAGTTTATCCGAATACTACAATGAGCAGTTCTTC
cdr3_aa: CASSLSEYYNEQFF

j_call: TRBJ1-3
clone_size: NA
v_call: TRBV4-1
d_call: TRBD1
cdr3_nt: TGCGCCAGCAGCCAAGAAGGACAGGGAGGTGGAAACACCATATATTTT
cdr3_aa: CASSQEGQGGGNTIYF

j_call: TRBJ2-7
clone_size: few
v_call: TRBV9
d_call: TRBD2
cdr3_nt: TGTGCCAGCAGCGAGAACCCCGGACTAGGTCCCTACGAGCAGTACTTC
cdr3_aa: CASSENPGLGPYEQYF

j_call: TRBJ2-7
clone_size: NA
v_call: TRBV5-1
d_call: NA
cdr3_nt: TGTGCCAGCAGCTTGGGACCGTCCTACGAGCAGAACTTC
cdr3_aa: CASSLGPSYEQNF

j_call: TRBJ2-5
clone_size: many
v_call: TRBV29-1
d_call: TRBD2
cdr3_nt: TGCAGCGTTGAAGATCTGACTAGCCCAGATATAAATGAGCAGTACTTC
cdr3_aa: CSVEDLTSPDINEQYF

j_call: TRBJ1-2
clone_size: few
v_call: TRBV24-1
d_call: TRBD1
cdr3_nt: TGTGCCACCAGTGATTCCGTGGACAGGTCTATTGGCTACACCTTC
cdr3_aa: CATSDSVDRSIGYTF

j_call: TRBJ1-2
clone_size: few
v_call: TRBV11-2
d_call: NA
cdr3_nt: TGTGCCAGCAGCTTAGTGGGGGACCGAAAAGCTAACTATGGCTACACCTTC
cdr3_aa: CASSLVGDRKANYGYTF

j_call: TRBJ2-7
clone_size: few
v_call: TRBV2
d_call: NA
cdr3_nt: TGTGCCAGCAGTGTACAGGGACCCCTCTACGAGCAGTACTTC
cdr3_aa: CASSVQGPLYEQYF

j_call: TRBJ2-5
clone_size: few
v_call: TRBV10-3
d_call: TRBD2
cdr3_nt: TGTGCCATCAGTGAAGTACTAGCGGGACAAGAGACCCAGTACTTC
cdr3_aa: CAISEVLAGQETQYF

j_call: TRBJ2-4
clone_size: few
v_call: TRBV2
d_call: NA
cdr3_nt: TGTGCCAGCAGTGGTCGAGCGTCCGGAAACATTCAGTACTTC
cdr3_aa: CASSGRASGNIQYF

j_call: TRBJ2-1
clone_size: NA
v_call: TRBV2
d_call: TRBD2
cdr3_nt: TGTGCCAGCAGCGACATACTAGCGGCCTCCTACAATGAGCAGTTCTTC
cdr3_aa: CASSDILAASYNEQFF

j_call: TRBJ1-6
clone_size: NA
v_call: TRBV3-1
d_call: TRBD1
cdr3_nt: TGTGCCAGCAGCCAATCGGGACAGGGGGTATCTCGATCACCCCTCCACTTT
cdr3_aa: CASSQSGQGVSRSPLHF

j_call: TRBJ2-3
clone_size: few
v_call: TRBV27
d_call: NA
cdr3_nt: TGTGCCAGCAGTCTGGGGATGGGGACGCAGTATTTT
cdr3_aa: CASSLGMGTQYF

j_call: TRBJ2-1
clone_size: NA
v_call: TRBV4-1
d_call: TRBD2
cdr3_nt: TGCGCCAGCAGCCAAGAATCGCCTACTAGCGGGGGGGCCTCCTACAATGAGCAGTTCTTC
cdr3_aa: CASSQESPTSGGASYNEQFF

j_call: TRBJ2-7
clone_size: few
v_call: TRBV20-1
d_call: NA
cdr3_nt: TGCAGTGCTCCTCCCTGGGAAGGGTCCTACGAGCAGTACTTC
cdr3_aa: CSAPPWEGSYEQYF

j_call: TRBJ1-1
clone_size: NA
v_call: TRBV12-3/TRBV12-4
d_call: TRBD1
cdr3_nt: TGTGCCAGCAGTCCCCTTGGGACAGTCAGGACAGGGAAAGCTTTCTTT
cdr3_aa: CASSPLGTVRTGKAFF

j_call: TRBJ1-1
clone_size: NA
v_call: TRBV29-1
d_call: TRBD1
cdr3_nt: TGCAGCGTTGGGGCAGGGGGCTCTCTCATTCGGGCTGAAGCTTTCTTT
cdr3_aa: CSVGAGGSLIRAEAFF

j_call: TRBJ1-6
clone_size: few
v_call: TRBV21-1
d_call: NA
cdr3_nt: TGTGCCAGCAGCGCCCGGACACTTTGGACCCTCCACTTT
cdr3_aa: CASSARTLWTLHF

j_call: TRBJ2-1
clone_size: few
v_call: TRBV30
d_call: NA
cdr3_nt: TGTGCCTGGAGTGTGGCACAGGGCGAGCATGAGCAGTTCTTC
cdr3_aa: CAWSVAQGEHEQFF

j_call: TRBJ1-2
clone_size: few
v_call: TRBV6-4
d_call: TRBD1
cdr3_nt: TGTGCCAGCAGCGCCCGGGACAGGGGGCCCCCTCTGACCTATGGCTACACCTTC
cdr3_aa: CASSARDRGPPLTYGYTF

j_call: TRBJ2-7
clone_size: NA
v_call: TRBV27
d_call: NA
cdr3_nt: TGTGCCAGCAGCCAGCCATCCTACAATGAGCAGTACTTC
cdr3_aa: CASSQPSYNEQYF

j_call: TRBJ2-3
clone_size: few
v_call: TRBV5-1
d_call: NA
cdr3_nt: TGCGCCAGCAGCCCCCCCTGGGAGGCAGTCACAGATACGCAGTATTTT
cdr3_aa: CASSPPWEAVTDTQYF

j_call: TRBJ1-2
clone_size: many
v_call: TRBV20-1
d_call: NA
cdr3_nt: TGCAGTGCTAGAGCGTCACCCGGTGGCTACACCTTC
cdr3_aa: CSARASPGGYTF

j_call: TRBJ1-2
clone_size: NA
v_call: TRBV4-2
d_call: NA
cdr3_nt: TGTGCCAGCAGCCACGAGGCAGGGTTCTATGGCTACACCTTC
cdr3_aa: CASSHEAGFYGYTF

j_call: TRBJ2-5
clone_size: NA
v_call: TRBV5-8
d_call: NA
cdr3_nt: TGTGCCAGCAGCCCCCCCCCAGGCCCAAACCAAGAGACCCAGTACTTC
cdr3_aa: CASSPPPGPNQETQYF

j_call: TRBJ2-5
clone_size: many
v_call: TRBV20-1
d_call: TRBD2
cdr3_nt: TGCAGTGTCGAGGGACTAGCCGGGGAGACCCAGTACTTC
cdr3_aa: CSVEGLAGETQYF

j_call: TRBJ2-5
clone_size: few
v_call: TRBV9
d_call: TRBD2
cdr3_nt: TGTGCCAGCGCGGGGACTAGCGGGGCGGAGACCCAGTACTTC
cdr3_aa: CASAGTSGAETQYF

j_call: TRBJ2-2
clone_size: NA
v_call: TRBV10-3
d_call: NA
cdr3_nt: TGTGCCATCAGTGAGTCGATTGGCACCGGGGAGCTGTTTTTT
cdr3_aa: CAISESIGTGELFF

j_call: TRBJ2-1
clone_size: NA
v_call: TRBV2
d_call: TRBD1
cdr3_nt: TGTGCCAGCAGTGGGACAGGGAGCCACAATGAGCAGTTCTTC
cdr3_aa: CASSGTGSHNEQFF

j_call: TRBJ2-5
clone_size: NA
v_call: TRBV27
d_call: NA
cdr3_nt: TGTGCCAGCAGTGGCTCGGAATCTAGGGCGCAACAGACCCAGTACTTC
cdr3_aa: CASSGSESRAQQTQYF

j_call: TRBJ1-2
clone_size: once
v_call: TRBV9
d_call: NA
cdr3_nt: TGTGCCAGCAGCCCCCCCGACCCTTATGGCTACACCTTC
cdr3_aa: CASSPPDPYGYTF

j_call: TRBJ2-1
clone_size: NA
v_call: TRBV6-4
d_call: TRBD1
cdr3_nt: TGTGCCAGCAGTGAGCCACGGACAGGGGGTCGGTACAATGAGCAGTTCTTC
cdr3_aa: CASSEPRTGGRYNEQFF

j_call: TRBJ1-1
clone_size: NA
v_call: TRBV5-5
d_call: TRBD1
cdr3_nt: TGTGCCAGCAGCCCGAGGGACAGCGAATACACTGAAGCTTTCTTT
cdr3_aa: CASSPRDSEYTEAFF

j_call: TRBJ2-7
clone_size: NA
v_call: TRBV20-1
d_call: NA
cdr3_nt: TGCAGTGCTAGAGATCCTTTAGCGACCTCCTACGAGCAGTACTTC
cdr3_aa: CSARDPLATSYEQYF

j_call: TRBJ1-1
clone_size: once
v_call: TRBV5-1
d_call: NA
cdr3_nt: TGCGCCAGCCCTAGACGTAAGAGGAGCGCTTTCTTT
cdr3_aa: CASPRRKRSAFF

j_call: TRBJ2-1
clone_size: NA
v_call: TRBV4-1
d_call: NA
cdr3_nt: TGCGCCAGCAGCCAAGATAAGTGGAAGAGCTCCTACAATGAGCAGTTCTTC
cdr3_aa: CASSQDKWKSSYNEQFF

j_call: TRBJ2-7
clone_size: NA
v_call: TRBV7-9
d_call: TRBD1
cdr3_nt: TGTGCCAGCAGGGGCCATAGGGACAGGGGAGTGGACACCTACAATGAGCAGTACTTC
cdr3_aa: CASRGHRDRGVDTYNEQYF

j_call: TRBJ2-3
clone_size: few
v_call: TRBV2
d_call: NA
cdr3_nt: TGTGCCAGCCTTGGGGCCCAAAACGGACGAGGCACAGATACGCAGTATTTT
cdr3_aa: CASLGAQNGRGTDTQYF

j_call: TRBJ2-3
clone_size: few
v_call: TRBV14
d_call: NA
cdr3_nt: TGTGCCAGCTCCGGAGGGGGACAGCGGGCGGATACGCAGTATTTT
cdr3_aa: CASSGGGQRADTQYF

j_call: TRBJ2-7
clone_size: few
v_call: TRBV5-1
d_call: NA
cdr3_nt: TGCGCCAGCAGCAGACAGGTCGGGCAGTACTTC
cdr3_aa: CASSRQVGQYF

j_call: TRBJ2-3
clone_size: NA
v_call: TRBV3-1
d_call: NA
cdr3_nt: TGTGCCAGCAGCTCTTCACTAGCTTCTACGCAGTATTTT
cdr3_aa: CASSSSLASTQYF

j_call: TRBJ1-1
clone_size: once
v_call: TRBV12-3/TRBV12-4
d_call: NA
cdr3_nt: TGTGCCAGCACCAGTGGCGGGGGGACTGAAGCTTTCTTT
cdr3_aa: CASTSGGGTEAFF

j_call: TRBJ2-2
clone_size: few
v_call: TRBV9
d_call: NA
cdr3_nt: TGTGCCAGCAGCGTATCTAGGGCGAACACCGGGGAGCTGTTTTTT
cdr3_aa: CASSVSRANTGELFF

j_call: TRBJ2-7
clone_size: few
v_call: TRBV4-2
d_call: NA
cdr3_nt: TGTGCCAGCAGCCAAGGACGTTGGAGGGACTTTTCCTACGAGCAGTACTTC
cdr3_aa: CASSQGRWRDFSYEQYF

j_call: TRBJ1-1
clone_size: NA
v_call: TRBV12-3/TRBV12-4
d_call: NA
cdr3_nt: TGTGCCAGCAGTTTTTCAAGGGTTGAAGCTTTCTTT
cdr3_aa: CASSFSRVEAFF

j_call: TRBJ2-5
clone_size: NA
v_call: TRBV6-1
d_call: NA
cdr3_nt: TGTGCCAGCAGTGAGGGCCTCGTGCAGTACTTC
cdr3_aa: CASSEGLVQYF

j_call: TRBJ2-7
clone_size: NA
v_call: TRBV2
d_call: TRBD2
cdr3_nt: TGTGCCAGCAGGGGGACTAGCGATTACTCCTACAATGAGCAGTACTTC
cdr3_aa: CASRGTSDYSYNEQYF

j_call: TRBJ2-1
clone_size: few
v_call: TRBV28
d_call: NA
cdr3_nt: TGTGCCAGCAGCCTAATCCTCGGCAGCGGAGGCTACAATGAGCAGTTCTTC
cdr3_aa: CASSLILGSGGYNEQFF

j_call: TRBJ2-6
clone_size: NA
v_call: TRBV2
d_call: NA
cdr3_nt: TGTGCCAGCGGTTCGGGTCCATCTTCTGGGGCCAACGTCCTGACTTTC
cdr3_aa: CASGSGPSSGANVLTF

j_call: TRBJ1-2
clone_size: NA
v_call: TRBV20-1
d_call: NA
cdr3_nt: TGCAGTGCAGCGACCGAGGGGATGACCTATGGCTACACCTTC
cdr3_aa: CSAATEGMTYGYTF